What follows is one T cell receptor (beta chain) and its context. The antigen is undetermined. TCRdb itself ran the RT-PCR reads through MiXCR, one entry per CDR3 protein. This table holds about 800,000 distinct CDR3 sequences, roughly 20% found once. The data originate from a study of response to subunit inactivated influenza vaccine. V was pared by 6 bases and J by 8 bases, with 11 bases of the junction left unmatched. The germline CDR1 and CDR2 sequences are MNHNS and SASEGT. The CDR3 covers 15 residues. Findings and caveats of the study: The authors suggested that every seasonal influenza vaccination recruits few new T cells.

The clonotype originates from a man in his fifties who received an inactivated influenza vaccine. The material was PBMCs from blood, obtained more than 4 days after vaccination. The chain carries TRBV6-1 and TRBJ2-1, with 9 bases aligning to TRBD2. CDR3 in amino acids: CASRPAFSGSYEQFF. The CDR3 nucleotides read TGTGCCAGCAGACCTGCCTTTAGCGGGAGCTATGAGCAGTTCTTC.